These 18 T cell receptor beta chains share one sample of origin, sequenced in a study of beta chain features in type 1 diabetes. As every portion of the isolated RNA was reverse transcribed, the sequencing read expressed TCRB transcripts. Method: immunoSEQ multiplex PCR; TCRdb's copy keeps in-frame clones and lacks some. The sample has hundreds of thousands of clones; around 30% are singletons. Sequences were obtained from naive CD4+ T cells from blood. The receptors derive from a man younger than 30 in good health.

The chain employs TRBV27 and TRBJ2-7; D call uncertain. The CDR3 runs to 15 residues. Germline V gives CDR1 MNHEY, CDR2 SMNVEV (reference sequence). Trimming removed 3 bases from V and 1 base from J, with 13 bases in between. For the CDR3, the DNA is TGTGCCAGCAGTTTTGGGCCGACACTATCCTACGAGCAGTACTTC. Protein product: CASSFGPTLSYEQYF.

The rearrangement uses TRBV30 and TRBJ2-7; 10 bases match TRBD2. V was pared by 2 bases and J by 2 bases, with 6 bases of the junction left unmatched. This CDR3 contains 15 residues. Germline CDR1 GTSNPN, CDR2 SVGIG (reference sequence). Here the CDR3 reads CAWSKAGGRPYEQYF. The CDR3 DNA reads TGTGCCTGGAGTAAAGCGGGAGGGCGGCCCTACGAGCAGTACTTC. Variable domain in full (rest from reference TRBV30 and TRBJ2-7): SQTIHQWPATLVQPVGSPLSLECTVEGTSNPNLYWYRQAAGRGLQLLFYSVGIGQISSEVPQNLSASRPQDRQFILSSKKLLLSDSGFYLCAWSKAGGRPYEQYFGPGTRLTVT.

This clone has more than one count but fewer than ten. This sequence joins TRBV30 and TRBJ2-1; 7 nucleotides line up with TRBD2. This CDR3 region has 14 residues. Germline V CDR1 and CDR2: GTSNPN, SVGIG (reference sequence). The trim removed 0 bases at V and 12 bases at J, leaving 11 bases unmatched. For the CDR3, the DNA is TGTGCCTGGAGTGTACGAAGGCTCGGCGGGGGGCAGTTCTTC. Its protein product is CAWSVRRLGGGQFF.

The chain carries TRBV5-1 and TRBJ2-3, with unresolved D. This CDR3 comprises 16 residues. Trimming took off 3 bases at V and 2 bases at J, with 16 bases between the two ends. CDR1 SGHRS and CDR2 YFSETQ come from the germline V gene. DNA for the CDR3: TGCGCCAGCAGCTGGCTGACCTTGGGTGCCACAGATACGCAGTATTTT. Encoded protein: CASSWLTLGATDTQYF. The full variable domain, with the rest looked up from reference TRBV5-1 and TRBJ2-3, is KAGVTQTPRYLIKTRGQQVTLSCSPISGHRSVSWYQQTPGQGLQFLFEYFSETQRNKGNFPGRFSGRQFSNSRSEMNVSTLELGDSALYLCASSWLTLGATDTQYFGPGTRLTVL.

With respect to this clone: Distinct nucleotide sequences in the sample also encode this CDR3. The chain uses TRBV7-2 and TRBJ2-3, with unresolved D. This CDR3 region has 11 residues. With 3 bases removed from V and 6 bases from J, the gap between germline ends came to 4 bases. Germline V gives CDR1 SGHTA, CDR2 FQGNSA. DNA for the CDR3: TGTGCCAGCAGCTTCGGGGATACGCAGTATTTT. This encodes CASSFGDTQYF.

The rearrangement links TRBV30 to TRBJ2-7, with 10 nucleotides matching TRBD2. V gave up 6 bases and J gave up 3 bases; unmatched junction bases: 2. Germline-derived CDR1 and CDR2 are GTSNPN and SVGIG (reference sequence). This CDR3 has 12 residues. This CDR3 is CACSSGSYEQYF. In DNA, the CDR3 is TGTGCCTGTTCTAGCGGGAGCTACGAGCAGTACTTC.

The chain employs TRBV28 and TRBJ2-5; TRBD1 matches at 7 bases. CDR3 size: 12 residues. The ends lost 6 bases at V and 9 bases at J; junction bases unmatched: 7. The germline V gene encodes CDR1 MDHEN and CDR2 SYDVKM. DNA of the CDR3: TGTGCCAGCAGCTGGGGACAGAGCTCCCAGTACTTC. Amino acid sequence: CASSWGQSSQYF. The full variable domain, with the rest looked up from reference TRBV28 and TRBJ2-5, is DVKVTQSSRYLVKRTGEKVFLECVQDMDHENMFWYRQDPGLGLRLIYFSYDVKMKEKGDIPEGYSVSREKKERFSLILESASTNQTSMYLCASSWGQSSQYFGPGTRLLVL.

This chain uses TRBV6-5 with TRBJ1-2; TRBD1 is a possible D gene (6 bases). Germline V gene sequence: CDR1 MNHEY, CDR2 SVGAGI. Trimming left V 6 bases short and J 4 bases short, with 15 bases between. This CDR3 is 14 amino acids long. This CDR3 is CASRTQGFSYGYTF. The CDR3 nucleotides are TGTGCCAGCAGGACGCAGGGGTTCTCCTATGGCTACACCTTC.

This chain uses TRBV10-3 with TRBJ1-1; D is uncertain. The CDR3 spans 13 residues. The germline gives CDR1 ENHRY, CDR2 SYGVKD. Trimming stripped 6 bases from V and 0 bases from J, with 8 bases between. The CDR3 DNA reads as TGTGCCATCAGCCAGGCTATGAACACTGAAGCTTTCTTT. The encoded protein is CAISQAMNTEAFF.

This clone was detected only a few times. The rearrangement joins TRBV2 to TRBJ2-5; D not certain. The V and J ends lost 4 bases and 1 base respectively, with 10 bases between them. There are 14 residues in the CDR3. CDR1 and CDR2 (germline): SNHLY, FYNNEI. CDR3 region: CASSGVLVQETQYF. The DNA for the CDR3 is TGTGCCAGCAGTGGAGTGTTGGTCCAAGAGACCCAGTACTTC.

Only a few counts were recorded for this clone. The genes are TRBV7-2 and TRBJ1-2; D ambiguous. The V and J ends lost 1 base and 7 bases respectively, with 7 bases between them. CDR3 length: 12 amino acids. Germline loops: CDR1 SGHTA, CDR2 FQGNSA. In nucleotides, the CDR3 is TGTGCCAGCAGCTTAGGGCTGGGTGGCTACACCTTC. It encodes CASSLGLGGYTF. The full variable domain, with the rest looked up from reference TRBV7-2 and TRBJ1-2, is GAGVSQSPSNKVTEKGKDVELRCDPISGHTALYWYRQSLGQGLEFLIYFQGNSAPDKSGLPSDRFSAERTGGSVSTLTIQRTQQEDSAVYLCASSLGLGGYTFGSGTRLTVV.

The chain carries TRBV7-9 and TRBJ2-5; 7 nucleotides line up with TRBD2. This CDR3 has 14 residues. V shed 2 bases and J 2 bases; nucleotides not matched to a gene: 2. Per the germline V gene, CDR1 is SEHNR and CDR2 is FQNEAQ (reference sequence). CDR3 loop: CASSLRREQETQYF. The CDR3 nucleotides read TGTGCCAGCAGCTTAAGGCGGGAGCAAGAGACCCAGTACTTC.

This CDR3 reads CASSLAREAFF. For the CDR3, the DNA is TGTGCCAGCAGCTTGGCCCGGGAAGCTTTCTTT. V usage is TRBV5-6 and J usage is TRBJ1-1, with D unclear. CDR1 is SGHDT, CDR2 YYEEEE, per germline. This CDR3 is 11 amino acids long. V lost 0 bases and J 8 bases, leaving 5 bases between the germline ends. Full variable domain (missing parts from reference TRBV5-6 and TRBJ1-1): DAGVTQSPTHLIKTRGQQVTLRCSPKSGHDTVSWYQQALGQGPQFIFQYYEEEERQRGNFPDRFSGHQFPNYSSELNVNALLLGDSALYLCASSLAREAFFGQGTRLTVV.

The chain links TRBV18 to TRBJ2-3; D may be TRBD1 (5 bases). Trimming removed 6 bases at V and 3 bases at J, with 7 bases between. Germline V CDR1 and CDR2: KGHSH, LQKENI. This CDR3 is built from 12 residues. As DNA, the CDR3 is TGTGCCAGCTCGACAGAGACAGATACGCAGTATTTT. This codes for CASSTETDTQYF.

This clone came up a few times. This chain joins TRBV5-4 and TRBJ2-1, with D unclear. The CDR3 contains 11 residues. Germline V gene data show CDR1 as SGHNT and CDR2 as YYREEE (reference sequence). V was pared by 0 bases and J by 9 bases, with 4 bases between. In nucleotides, the CDR3 is TGTGCCAGCAGCTTGGCGGGTGAGCAGTTCTTC. This encodes CASSLAGEQFF.

This clone was picked up a small number of times. The chain employs TRBV30 and TRBJ2-1; the match to TRBD2 covers 12 bases. Germline V gene lookup returns CDR1 GTSNPN and CDR2 SVGIG (reference sequence). This CDR3 is 15 amino acids long. Losses at the gene ends were 5 bases for V and 0 bases for J; bases not matched to a gene: 2. The CDR3 loop reads CAWLAGGSSYNEQFF. The CDR3, as DNA: TGTGCCTGGCTAGCGGGAGGGAGCTCCTACAATGAGCAGTTCTTC.

The V call is TRBV6-6, the J call TRBJ2-1; 8 bases map to TRBD2. V lost 5 bases to trimming and J lost 3 bases; unmatched junction nucleotides: 3. The CDR3 is made up of 14 amino acids. Germline lookup yields CDR1 MNHNY and CDR2 SVGAGI (reference sequence). The CDR3 DNA reads as TGTGCCAGCAGTACACTAGCGGACTACAATGAGCAGTTCTTC. Its translation: CASSTLADYNEQFF.

This chain uses TRBV28 with TRBJ2-2; D is perhaps TRBD1 or TRBD2 (5 bases each). Germline CDR1 and CDR2: MDHEN and SYDVKM. Trimming removed 4 bases at V and 2 bases at J, with 11 bases between. CDR3 length equals 15 residues. CDR3 sequence (DNA): TGTGCCAGCAGTTCTGCAGGGAGAAACACCGGGGAGCTGTTTTTT. Translating it yields CASSSAGRNTGELFF.